The source of this T cell receptor beta chain is a study of graft-versus-host responses after intestinal transplantation (dated by TCRdb to the early 2020s). Study-level background: Recipients received multivisceral, liver-intestinal, or isolated intestinal transplants. Anti-thymocyte globulin induction was given to all recipients, followed by maintenance tacrolimus and steroids for approximately 3 years. Donor T cell macrochimerism was defined as a peak of at least 4% donor T cells among recipient peripheral blood mononuclear cells. The cohort enrolled some 25 intestinal transplant recipients including one retransplant, and a few patients lacking pretransplant specimens were excluded. Graft-versus-host and host-versus-graft alloreactive T cell clones were tracked in the graft, circulation and bone marrow after intestinal transplantation using bulk TCR-beta CDR3 sequencing. Alloreactive clones were identified by sequencing pre-transplant mixed lymphocyte reaction products and comparing them with unstimulated pre-transplant donor and recipient T cells. Instead of going to the commercial service, samples from a few later patients were sequenced in-house on an Illumina MiSeq and processed with MiXCR. What the study reported, not specific to this receptor: The relatively low number and heterogeneity of intestinal transplant patients limited the conclusions. GvH clones turned up in recipient bone marrow, with some appearing earlier in ileal mucosa or blood, a pattern consistent with an intestinal mucosal origin. High GvH to HvG T cell clonal ratios were observed in the allografts of patients with donor T cell macrochimerism. Early after transplant, declines in HvG clones were associated with peak levels of circulating GvH clones.

With respect to this clone: Its antigen has not been determined. One base away there is no much larger clone; base qualities are not given.

Blood samples were collected up to 4 times in the first month after transplant and then at least monthly when available. CDR1 and CDR2, per the germline V gene (reference sequence), are SEHNR and FQNEAQ. V loses 1 base of germline sequence and J loses 2 bases, and the interval between the two ends is 8 bases. The CDR3 measures 14 amino acids from cysteine to phenylalanine. Just the 42-base CDR3 DNA is kept, in frame starting at base 1. Libraries were constructed by the immunoSEQ multiplex PCR assay. Adaptive Biotechnologies carried out high-throughput TCR-beta CDR3 sequencing of genomic DNA for most patients. Processing in the source paper ran as follows. TCR sequencing data for around 19 patients were retrieved from Adaptive's ImmunoSEQ software; three other patients were processed with MiXCR and VDJtools. CDR3 nucleotide sequences shared between donor and recipient were removed because their origin could not be assigned. To be classed as alloreactive, a clone needed at least 2-fold expansion over unstimulated cells and a minimum CFSE-low frequency of 0.002% (template counts) or 0.001% (read counts). Mappable clones were those detected in sequenced pre-transplant spleen, lymph node, or MLR CFSE-low populations of the donor or recipient. The cumulative frequency of alloreactive clones was calculated as a percentage of all sequences, weighted by copy number. TCRdb carries this immuneACCESS record with in-frame sequences only. Its versions omit some clonotypes, under half of them owing to an unresolved V gene in the studies checked, with the rest unexplained. V, J and clone size are those of that table, while D and trimming were read from the DNA. The sample records about 1,700 clones, about 92% of which are singletons. Over 2% of the sample goes to the ten largest clones.

The source material was PBMCs, sampled 16 days after intestinal transplant. The chain was built from TRBV7-9 and TRBJ1-1, with the D segment identity uncertain. This receptor was obtained from a human patient who received an intestinal transplant, so some T cells may come from the graft donor. The CDR3 corresponds to CASSLVSGNTEAFF. The sequenced DNA: TGTGCCAGCAGCTTAGTGTCCGGAAACACTGAAGCTTTCTTT.